Sequencing of this T cell receptor beta chain was carried out in a study of T cells in localized non-small cell lung cancer. This clone has a single count. Looked up from germline, CDR1 is KGHSH and CDR2 is LQKENI. The CDR3 spans 15 residues. The V and J ends lost 2 bases and 2 bases, in that order; junction bases with no gene match: 2. Produced via immunoSEQ multiplex PCR; TCRdb's table is partial and in-frame only. In the table there are 72,000 or so clones, 84% of which are singletons. V is TRBV18 and J is TRBJ2-2; 7 bases fit TRBD2. The source was peripheral blood, collected before any cancer treatment. The origin of this receptor is a female donor over 55 with stage I lung adenocarcinoma. The CDR3 protein is CASSPTSENTGELFF. For the CDR3, the DNA is TGTGCCAGCTCACCAACTAGCGAAAACACCGGGGAGCTGTTTTTT. Variable domain in full (rest from reference TRBV18 and TRBJ2-2): NAGVMQNPRHLVRRRGQEARLRCSPMKGHSHVYWYRQLPEEGLKFMVYLQKENIIDESGMPKERFSAEFPKEGPSILRIQQVVRGDSAAYFCASSPTSENTGELFFGEGSRLTVL.